What follows are 23 T cell receptor beta chains derived from one specimen sequenced in a study of cytomegalovirus exposure and HLA in healthy donors. Primers for the PCR totalled 60 Vbeta and 13 Jbeta. Sequenced by immunoSEQ multiplex PCR; TCRdb stores in-frame clones only, minus some. The sample has approximately 130,000 clones, more than 65% seen once; the top ten hold more than 1.4%. The sequenced sample was PBMCs. The receptors derive from a woman aged 18-29 years in good health and CMV-seronegative.

The chain links TRBV2 to TRBJ1-1; unclear D gene. This CDR3 region has 15 residues. Germline CDR1 and CDR2: SNHLY and FYNNEI. Trimming shortened V by 6 bases and J by 0 bases, and 14 bases separated the two germline ends. The CDR3, as DNA: TGTGCCAGCAGGAGGCGTGGATCCCTGAACACTGAAGCTTTCTTT. It yields the protein CASRRRGSLNTEAFF.

This clone was detected only a few times. This rearrangement joins TRBV29-1 to TRBJ1-1; 7 positions match TRBD1. The germline CDR1 and CDR2 sequences are SQVTM and ANQGSEA. V trimming: 6 bases; J trimming: 4 bases; junction bases outside the gene matches: 8. The CDR3 loop spans 13 amino acids. The CDR3 here is CSVGTAGTTEAFF. The CDR3 region has the DNA TGCAGCGTGGGGACAGCCGGTACCACTGAAGCTTTCTTT.

The chain carries TRBV5-4 and TRBJ2-7; the D is unclear. V lost 1 base, J lost 5 bases, and 7 bases lay in between. The germline CDR1 and CDR2 sequences are SGHNT and YYREEE (reference sequence). The CDR3 sequence is 12 residues long. As DNA, the CDR3 is TGTGCCAGCAGCTTGTACCTAAACGAGCAGTACTTC. Protein sequence: CASSLYLNEQYF.

The rearrangement links TRBV29-1 to TRBJ2-1; the match to TRBD2 covers 13 bases. Trimming removed 5 bases from V and 4 bases from J; junction bases left unmatched: 11. This CDR3 is 17 amino acids long. Per germline, CDR1 SQVTM and CDR2 ANQGSEA. CDR3 sequence reads: CSVPLLGLAGLYNEQFF. The CDR3 DNA is TGCAGCGTTCCCCTTTTGGGACTAGCGGGACTTTACAATGAGCAGTTCTTC.

The genes are TRBV4-2 and TRBJ2-5; 7 nucleotides agree with TRBD1. CDR3 length: 15 residues. Losses at the gene ends were 2 bases for V and 4 bases for J; bases not matched to a gene: 7. The germline CDR1 and CDR2 sequences are LGHNA and YNFKEQ. CDR3 sequence reads: CASSQSGTARETQYF. The CDR3, as DNA: TGTGCCAGCAGCCAATCCGGGACAGCGAGAGAGACCCAGTACTTC.

This chain links TRBV6-6 with TRBJ1-1; D call uncertain. Germline V gene sequence: CDR1 MNHNY, CDR2 SVGAGI (reference sequence). The CDR3 spans 15 residues. Trimming took off 4 bases at V and 8 bases at J, with 20 bases between the two ends. CDR3 region: CASSSVARGEKEAFF. The CDR3 region has the DNA TGTGCCAGCAGTTCCGTGGCCCGGGGTGAGAAGGAAGCTTTCTTT.

This chain links TRBV23-1 with TRBJ2-7; TRBD2 is a possible D gene (5 bases). TRBV23-1 is identified as an open reading frame with a role that is uncertain. The CDR3 extends over 16 amino acids. The ends were cut back, 0 bases at V and 0 bases at J, with 12 bases in the middle. CDR3 bases: TGCGCCAGCAGTCAATCCGGGGAACGGTACTCCTACGAGCAGTACTTC. It encodes CASSQSGERYSYEQYF.

This sequence joins TRBV6-5 and TRBJ2-1, with D perhaps matching TRBD2 (6 bases). Germline loops: CDR1 MNHEY, CDR2 SVGAGI. There are 15 residues in the CDR3. Trimming took off 6 bases at V and 0 bases at J, with 12 bases between the two ends. The CDR3: CASRDYKGSYNEQFF. In DNA, the CDR3 is TGTGCCAGCAGGGACTACAAGGGCTCCTACAATGAGCAGTTCTTC.

This chain uses TRBV5-4 with TRBJ2-7, with D perhaps matching TRBD2 (6 bases). The germline gives CDR1 SGHNT, CDR2 YYREEE (reference sequence). CDR3 size: 14 residues. Trimming left V 2 bases short and J 0 bases short, with 9 bases between. CDR3 in DNA: TGTGCCAGCAGCTTCGGAGGGGCCTCCTACGAGCAGTACTTC. Its translation is CASSFGGASYEQYF.

The CDR3 protein is CASEDWTGSIYGYTF. The DNA for the CDR3 is TGTGCCAGTGAGGATTGGACAGGGTCCATCTATGGCTACACCTTC. The chain recombines TRBV19 with TRBJ1-2, with TRBD1 matching over 8 bases. This CDR3 spans 15 amino acids. Trimming removed 8 bases from V and 4 bases from J; junction bases left unmatched: 12. Germline V gene lookup returns CDR1 LNHDA and CDR2 SQIVND (reference sequence).

Only one count was recorded for this clone. This rearrangement joins TRBV27 to TRBJ2-7; 7 bases are a match to TRBD2. The length of the CDR3 is 14 residues. V lost 5 bases and J lost 5; bases outside the gene matches: 9. The V gene's germline CDR1 is MNHEY and CDR2 SMNVEV (reference sequence). CDR3 loop: CASSRLSTSHEQYF. The CDR3 DNA sequence: TGTGCCAGCAGTCGCCTCTCGACTAGCCACGAGCAGTACTTC.

This chain connects TRBV6-1 to TRBJ2-3, with D possibly TRBD2 on 6 matching bases. This CDR3 comprises 14 residues. Trimming took 9 bases from V and 1 from J, leaving 14 bases between them. CDR1 and CDR2 (germline): MNHNS, SASEGT. CDR3 region: CASQSAGRTDTQYF. The CDR3, as DNA: TGTGCCAGTCAGAGCGCGGGGCGCACAGATACGCAGTATTTT.

This chain links TRBV7-6 with TRBJ2-1; a weak D match, TRBD1 (6 bases). V lost 8 bases and J lost 0, with 8 bases in between. CDR3 length equals 13 residues. CDR1 is SGHVS, CDR2 FNYEAQ, per germline. The CDR3 region has the DNA TGTGCCAGCGGGACAACCTCCTACAATGAGCAGTTCTTC. Translated, it gives CASGTTSYNEQFF.

This chain joins TRBV7-9 and TRBJ1-4, with 8 bases matching TRBD1. This CDR3 has 15 residues. Germline V gives CDR1 SEHNR, CDR2 FQNEAQ (reference sequence). CDR3 sequence (DNA): TGTTCCGGCAGCATACAGGGGGTGATAGGTGAAAAACTGTTTTTT. It encodes CSGSIQGVIGEKLFF.

This clone was seen a handful of times. The chain couples TRBV9 to TRBJ2-7, with a weak D call TRBD2 (5 bases). Germline V gene sequence: CDR1 SGDLS, CDR2 YYNGEE. V lost 0 bases to trimming and J lost 4 bases, with 8 bases between them. The CDR3 length is 13 residues. CDR3: CASSVGGRYEQYF. As DNA, the CDR3 is TGTGCCAGCAGCGTAGGAGGGCGGTACGAGCAGTACTTC.

This clone was observed a few times. The chain recombines TRBV6-5 with TRBJ2-1; weak D call: TRBD1 (6 bases). CDR1 and CDR2 from the germline V gene are MNHEY and SVGAGI. Trimming shortened V by 6 bases and J by 8 bases, and 14 bases separated the two germline ends. The CDR3 covers 13 residues. CDR3 sequence: CASRLQGIDEQFF. Written as DNA, the CDR3 is TGTGCCAGCAGGCTACAGGGTATCGATGAGCAGTTCTTC.

Remarks on this clone: The same CDR3 also results from other DNA sequences found in this sample. V gene TRBV5-6 combines with J gene TRBJ2-2; 10 bases align to TRBD1. Trimming removed 6 bases from V and 1 base from J; junction bases left unmatched: 6. CDR3 length equals 16 residues. The germline CDR1 and CDR2 sequences are SGHDT and YYEEEE. For the CDR3, the DNA is TGTGCCAGCACGATGACAGGGGGCATGAACACCGGGGAGCTGTTTTTT. Its protein product is CASTMTGGMNTGELFF. Complete variable domain (other parts from reference TRBV5-6 and TRBJ2-2): DAGVTQSPTHLIKTRGQQVTLRCSPKSGHDTVSWYQQALGQGPQFIFQYYEEEERQRGNFPDRFSGHQFPNYSSELNVNALLLGDSALYLCASTMTGGMNTGELFFGEGSRLTVL.

The chain has TRBV4-1 and TRBJ1-4; D gene unclear. There are 18 residues in the CDR3. Germline CDR1 and CDR2: MGHRA and YSYEKL. Trimming pared 0 bases from V and 6 bases from J, leaving 20 bases between. The CDR3 loop is CASSQDPPGGYRDEKLFF. The CDR3 coding sequence is TGCGCCAGCAGCCAAGATCCCCCGGGAGGATACCGGGATGAAAAACTGTTTTTT.

The chain recombines TRBV6-5 with TRBJ1-3; no reliable D call. The CDR3 loop spans 12 amino acids. Germline CDR1 MNHEY, CDR2 SVGAGI. V lost 6 bases to trimming and J lost 8 bases, with 11 bases between them. CDR3 region: CASSHGSYTIYF. As DNA, the CDR3 is TGTGCCAGCAGCCACGGGTCATACACCATATATTTT.

The rearrangement joins TRBV5-1 to TRBJ1-2; D is undetermined. CDR1 is SGHRS, CDR2 YFSETQ, per germline. Trimming removed 2 bases at V and 2 bases at J, with 16 bases between. The CDR3 length is 16 residues. The CDR3: CASSFTGYELNYGYTF. The CDR3 nucleotides are TGCGCCAGCAGCTTTACGGGGTACGAGCTCAACTATGGCTACACCTTC.

This chain uses TRBV27 with TRBJ2-1; maybe TRBD2 (6 bases). From germline, CDR1 is MNHEY and CDR2 SMNVEV (reference sequence). CDR3 length equals 14 residues. The ends were cut back, 3 bases at V and 9 bases at J, with 15 bases in the middle. CDR3 in DNA: TGTGCCAGCAGTTTGACTTTGGGGGGAACTGAGCAGTTCTTC. Its translation: CASSLTLGGTEQFF.

The J gene is TRBJ2-7, the V gene TRBV5-4; a possible D gene is TRBD1 (5 bases). The germline CDR1 and CDR2 sequences are SGHNT and YYREEE (reference sequence). The CDR3 loop spans 13 amino acids. V was trimmed by 4 bases and J by 5 bases, leaving 13 bases between them. The CDR3 protein is CASSDSRDHEQYF. CDR3 coding DNA: TGTGCCAGCAGCGATTCCAGGGATCACGAGCAGTACTTC.

This sequence joins TRBV18 and TRBJ1-1, with a possible D match to TRBD1 (6 bases). Germline V gene data show CDR1 as KGHSH and CDR2 as LQKENI. The germline V and J ends were trimmed by 5 bases and 1 base, with 11 bases remaining between them. This CDR3 is 14 amino acids long. CDR3 residues: CASSKPGQNTEAFF. The CDR3 nucleotides are TGTGCCAGCTCAAAACCGGGACAGAACACTGAAGCTTTCTTT.